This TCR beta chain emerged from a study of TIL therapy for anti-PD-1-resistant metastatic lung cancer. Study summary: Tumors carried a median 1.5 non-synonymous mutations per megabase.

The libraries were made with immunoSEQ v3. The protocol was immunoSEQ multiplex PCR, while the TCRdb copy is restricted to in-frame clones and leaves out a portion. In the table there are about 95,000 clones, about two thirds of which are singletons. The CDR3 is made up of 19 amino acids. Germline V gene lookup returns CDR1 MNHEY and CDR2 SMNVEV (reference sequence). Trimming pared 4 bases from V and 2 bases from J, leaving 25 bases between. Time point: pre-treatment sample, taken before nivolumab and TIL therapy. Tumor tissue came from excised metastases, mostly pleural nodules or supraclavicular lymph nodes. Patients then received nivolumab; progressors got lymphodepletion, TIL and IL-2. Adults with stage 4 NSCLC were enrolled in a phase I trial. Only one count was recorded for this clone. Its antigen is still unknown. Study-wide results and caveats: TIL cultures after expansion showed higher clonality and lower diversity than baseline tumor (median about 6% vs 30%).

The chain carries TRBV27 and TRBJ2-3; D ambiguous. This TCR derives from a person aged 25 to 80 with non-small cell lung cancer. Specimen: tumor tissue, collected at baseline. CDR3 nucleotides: TGTGCCAGCAGTTCCATCGTCGGTCGCCGGGCGAGTTTCACAGATACGCAGTATTTT. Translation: CASSSIVGRRASFTDTQYF.